Listed here are 5 T cell receptor beta chains from one sample, sequenced in a study of blood T cell repertoires in COVID-19. TCRdb's table, derived via immunoSEQ multiplex PCR, lists solely in-frame clones and lacks some. In the table there are approximately 200,000 clones, about 82% of which are singletons. Material: PBMCs or T cells enriched from blood (not recorded which). All receptors derive from a woman in her twenties or thirties who had recovered from COVID-19.

This chain connects TRBV11-2 to TRBJ2-3, with D maybe TRBD2 (5 bases). The CDR3 is made up of 13 amino acids. V was pared by 2 bases and J by 3 bases, with 6 bases between. The germline V gene has CDR1 SGHAT and CDR2 FQNNGV. CDR3 amino acids: CASSLRGTDTQYF. CDR3 in DNA: TGTGCCAGCAGCTTAAGAGGGACAGATACGCAGTATTTT.

This clone was observed a handful of times. The chain joins TRBV27 to TRBJ2-7; the D is unclear. Per germline, CDR1 MNHEY and CDR2 SMNVEV (reference sequence). Trimming shortened V by 6 bases and J by 0 bases, and 9 bases separated the two germline ends. The CDR3 totals 13 residues. The CDR3 nucleotides are TGTGCCAGCAGGTTCCTAAGCTCCTACGAGCAGTACTTC. It yields the protein CASRFLSSYEQYF.

In its sample, this clone was seen once. The rearrangement joins TRBV28 to TRBJ1-6, with TRBD1 as a possible D gene (5 bases). Deletions cut 6 bases from V and 10 bases from J, with 22 bases between. The CDR3 loop spans 16 amino acids. In germline, CDR1 is MDHEN, CDR2 SYDVKM. Written as DNA, the CDR3 is TGTGCCAGCAGCCGAATTCCGGGACTCTTCCGGTCACCCCTCCACTTT. It translates to CASSRIPGLFRSPLHF.

The rearrangement joins TRBV7-9 to TRBJ1-3; tentative D call: TRBD1 (5 bases). The germline CDR1 and CDR2 sequences are SEHNR and FQNEAQ (reference sequence). The CDR3 runs 16 residues. Deletions cut 4 bases from V and 3 bases from J, with 16 bases between. The DNA for the CDR3 is TGTGCCAGCAGCTCCGGAAGTTGGGGGGTTGGAAACACCATATATTTT. Encoded protein: CASSSGSWGVGNTIYF.

The chain is built from TRBV18 and TRBJ2-1, with 9 bases aligning to TRBD2. The CDR3 is 15 amino acids. Germline V CDR1 and CDR2: KGHSH, LQKENI. V lost 5 bases, J lost 5 bases, and 7 bases stayed unmatched. CDR3 nucleotide sequence: TGTGCCAGCTCAAGGCGGGAGGGGACAGACAATGAGCAGTTCTTC. Translating it yields CASSRREGTDNEQFF.